Shown below are 18 T cell receptor beta chains from a single sample sequenced in a study of graft-versus-host responses after intestinal transplantation. The table came from immunoSEQ multiplex PCR; TCRdb's copy has only in-frame clones and leaves some out. Here the sample spans 38,000 or so clones, roughly 95% being singletons. No cognate antigen is known for these TCRs. Sequences were derived from unstimulated CD8+ T cells sorted from spleen or lymph node cells, sampled before transplant. These receptors were collected from a human donor who was the organ donor for an intestinal transplant.

The V gene is TRBV5-6, the J gene TRBJ2-1, with TRBD2 matching over 10 bases. Per the germline V gene, CDR1 is SGHDT and CDR2 is YYEEEE. CDR3 length: 17 residues. The J segment lost 6 bases and the V segment lost 4 bases, leaving 13 bases of the junction unmatched. The CDR3 bases are TGTGCCAGCAGCATCCCTAGCGGGGGCCCCCGCCGCAATGAGCAGTTCTTC. Translated: CASSIPSGGPRRNEQFF.

The CDR3 nucleotides read TGTGCCAGCAGTTTTCAAGTAGACTACACTGAAGCTTTCTTT. Its protein is CASSFQVDYTEAFF. V is TRBV6-5 and J is TRBJ1-1; D call uncertain. Germline CDR1 reads MNHEY; CDR2 reads SVGAGI. With 4 bases removed from V and 3 bases from J, the gap between germline ends came to 12 bases. The length of the CDR3 is 14 residues.

The chain is built from TRBV6-1 and TRBJ1-6; D ambiguous. This CDR3 has 15 residues. Trimming took 5 bases from V and 7 from J, leaving 15 bases between them. CDR1 and CDR2 (germline): MNHNS, SASEGT. CDR3 sequence: CASSLIQTTNSPLHF. In DNA form, the CDR3 reads TGTGCCAGCAGTCTCATACAGACTACCAATTCACCCCTCCACTTT.

The J gene is TRBJ2-5, the V gene TRBV9, with D perhaps given as TRBD1 or TRBD2 (6 bases each). The J call may be in error: the DNA end matches TRBJ2-7 better. The germline V gene has CDR1 SGDLS and CDR2 YYNGEE. The CDR3 is 14 amino acids. The CDR3 sequence is CASSVGGAEYEQYF. DNA for the CDR3: TGTGCCAGCAGCGTAGGGGGGGCGGAATACGAGCAGTACTTC.

The rearrangement uses TRBV4-1 and TRBJ1-1; a weak D match, TRBD1 (5 bases). Trimming stripped 7 bases from V and 7 bases from J, with 16 bases between. The CDR3 is 13 residues long. Germline V gene data show CDR1 as MGHRA and CDR2 as YSYEKL. The CDR3 loop reads CASTDHFGGEAFF. The CDR3 region has the DNA TGCGCCAGCACCGATCATTTTGGGGGTGAAGCTTTCTTT.

The gene calls are TRBV4-2 and TRBJ2-1, with TRBD2 as a possible D gene (6 bases). The CDR3 spans 17 residues. V lost 1 base to trimming and J lost 2 bases, with 15 bases between them. The germline V gene has CDR1 LGHNA and CDR2 YNFKEQ. CDR3 nucleotide sequence: TGTGCCAGCAGCCAAGTATTGACTAGGGGAACCTACAATGAGCAGTTCTTC. Translation gives CASSQVLTRGTYNEQFF.

The chain is built from TRBV11-2 and TRBJ2-3, with 11 bases aligning to TRBD2. The length of the CDR3 is 16 residues. Per germline, CDR1 SGHAT and CDR2 FQNNGV. The J segment lost 5 bases and the V segment lost 0 bases, leaving 4 bases of the junction unmatched. The CDR3 region is CASSLDDLAGGDTQYF. The DNA for the CDR3 is TGTGCCAGCAGCTTAGATGACCTAGCGGGGGGAGATACGCAGTATTTT.

The chain joins TRBV5-4 to TRBJ2-1; possible D gene TRBD1, 6 bases. Germline values: CDR1 SGHNT, CDR2 YYREEE (reference sequence). This CDR3 is 14 amino acids long. The V end was cut by 2 bases, the J end by 3 bases, with 9 bases between. CDR3 coding DNA: TGTGCCAGCAGCTTCGGGACACACTACAATGAGCAGTTCTTC. Protein product: CASSFGTHYNEQFF. Full variable domain (missing parts from reference TRBV5-4 and TRBJ2-1): ETGVTQSPTHLIKTRGQQVTLRCSSQSGHNTVSWYQQALGQGPQFIFQYYREEENGRGNFPPRFSGLQFPNYSSELNVNALELDDSALYLCASSFGTHYNEQFFGPGTRLTVL.

V and J are TRBV7-9 and TRBJ2-7; D unresolved. Trimming left V 0 bases short and J 4 bases short, with 7 bases between. Germline CDR1 is SEHNR and CDR2 is FQNEAQ (reference sequence). The length of the CDR3 is 13 residues. CDR3 loop: CASSLAGAYEQYF. CDR3 bases: TGTGCCAGCAGCTTAGCTGGAGCTTACGAGCAGTACTTC.

The V and J genes are TRBV5-4 and TRBJ2-3, with D perhaps matching TRBD1 (6 bases). Trimming cost V 0 bases and J 2 bases, with 7 bases left between them. Germline V gene sequence: CDR1 SGHNT, CDR2 YYREEE (reference sequence). The CDR3 is 14 amino acids. The CDR3 DNA sequence: TGTGCCAGCAGCTTGGGGACAGACACAGATACGCAGTATTTT. It encodes CASSLGTDTDTQYF.

The V call is TRBV4-1, the J call TRBJ1-3; 7 positions agree with TRBD1. V gave up 3 bases and J gave up 0 bases; unmatched junction bases: 2. Germline CDR1 is MGHRA and CDR2 is YSYEKL. The CDR3 totals 15 residues. CDR3 sequence (DNA): TGCGCCAGCAGCCACACAGGGGACTCTGGAAACACCATATATTTT. This encodes CASSHTGDSGNTIYF.

The DNA of the CDR3 is TGTGCCAGCAGCCGACGAATAGCTGCTAGCACAGATACGCAGTATTTT. Its protein product is CASSRRIAASTDTQYF. The gene calls are TRBV7-8 and TRBJ2-3; unclear D gene. CDR1 and CDR2 from the germline V gene are SGHVS and FQNEAQ. The CDR3 sequence is 16 residues long. V shed 5 bases and J shed 0 bases, with 15 bases lying between them. The variable domain in full, completed from reference TRBV7-8 and TRBJ2-3, reads GAGVSQSPRYKVAKRGQDVALRCDPISGHVSLFWYQQALGQGPEFLTYFQNEAQLDKSGLPSDRFFAERPEGSVSTLKIQRTQQEDSAVYLCASSRRIAASTDTQYFGPGTRLTVL.

V and J are TRBV9 and TRBJ2-4; unclear D gene. In germline, CDR1 is SGDLS, CDR2 YYNGEE. The CDR3 consists of 20 residues. Trimming stripped 3 bases from V and 0 bases from J, with 25 bases between. CDR3 sequence (DNA): TGTGCCAGCAGCGCACCTAAAGGTGCCCCCTCCTCATTAGCCAAAAACATTCAGTACTTC. It yields the protein CASSAPKGAPSSLAKNIQYF.

This clone was detected once. The rearrangement links TRBV7-9 to TRBJ1-2, with TRBD1 matching 7 bases. Germline assignment: CDR1 SEHNR and CDR2 FQNEAQ (reference sequence). Trimming at V came to 5 bases and at J to 6 bases, leaving 3 bases not matched to a gene. CDR3 size: 12 residues. DNA of the CDR3: TGTGCCAGCAGCCTAACAGGGGATGGCTACACCTTC. Translation: CASSLTGDGYTF.

The rearrangement uses TRBV7-3 and TRBJ2-7, with D perhaps TRBD1 (5 bases). The germline V and J ends were trimmed by 7 bases and 3 bases, with 19 bases remaining between them. Per germline, CDR1 SGHTA and CDR2 FQGTGA. This CDR3 is 15 amino acids long. CDR3 coding DNA: TGTGCCAGCAACCCAACCGGTGGACATTACTACGAGCAGTACTTC. Protein: CASNPTGGHYYEQYF.

This clone has a handful of counts. The V call is TRBV11-2, the J call TRBJ2-7; TRBD1 matches 7 bases. Germline V CDR1 and CDR2: SGHAT, FQNNGV. V lost 3 bases and J lost 7; bases outside the gene matches: 6. The CDR3 spans 13 residues. The CDR3 sequence: CASSLGQPGEQYF. In DNA, the CDR3 is TGTGCCAGCAGCTTGGGACAGCCTGGAGAGCAGTACTTC.

This clone was detected once. The chain carries TRBV4-3 and TRBJ1-6; D unclear. Germline V CDR1 and CDR2: LGHNA, YSLEER. V lost 0 bases and J 7 bases, leaving 13 bases between the germline ends. The CDR3 extends over 16 amino acids. The CDR3 is CASSQDRGVGNSPLHF. In nucleotides, the CDR3 is TGCGCCAGCAGCCAAGATCGCGGGGTGGGGAATTCACCCCTCCACTTT.

This clone has only one observation. CDR3 sequence reads: CASSSRPLTDTQYF. The CDR3 nucleotides read TGTGCCAGCAGTTCGCGGCCCCTCACAGATACGCAGTATTTT. The chain combines TRBV27 with TRBJ2-3, with D unresolved. CDR3 length: 14 residues. Germline CDR1 and CDR2: MNHEY and SMNVEV (reference sequence). V lost 4 bases to trimming and J lost 2 bases, with 10 bases between them.